This entry lists 10 T cell receptor beta chains sequenced from one sample in a study of OX40 agonist ivuxolimab in advanced cancers. Clones were read by immunoSEQ multiplex PCR, and TCRdb kept only the in-frame ones, dropping some. The top ten hold 33% of the sample, which has about 35,000 clones, around 92% seen once. Sequences were derived from CD4+ or CD8+ T cells sorted from blood, sampled in a trial of the OX40 agonist ivuxolimab. The receptors shown here come from an adult with an advanced solid tumor such as melanoma, head and neck, liver or kidney cancer.

The rearrangement uses TRBV4-3 and TRBJ2-3, with a weak D call TRBD2 (5 bases). In germline, CDR1 is LGHNA, CDR2 YSLEER. CDR3 length: 14 amino acids. The ends were cut back, 5 bases at V and 1 base at J, with 10 bases in the middle. In DNA form, the CDR3 reads TGCGCCAGCAGCATGGCGGAGGGCACAGATACGCAGTATTTT. Protein product: CASSMAEGTDTQYF.

The chain joins TRBV19 to TRBJ2-7; TRBD2 aligns across 9 bases. This CDR3 spans 14 amino acids. Per the germline V gene, CDR1 is LNHDA and CDR2 is SQIVND (reference sequence). Losses at the gene ends were 8 bases for V and 4 bases for J; bases not matched to a gene: 9. CDR3 sequence reads: CASGPGLAGYEQYF. CDR3 DNA: TGTGCCAGTGGACCGGGACTAGCTGGGTACGAGCAGTACTTC.

The chain couples TRBV7-8 to TRBJ1-1; 9 positions agree with TRBD1. Germline V CDR1 and CDR2: SGHVS, FQNEAQ. Trimming removed 3 bases from V and 5 bases from J; junction bases left unmatched: 1. The CDR3 has 13 residues. The CDR3 region is CASSFGTGTEAFF. The CDR3 coding sequence is TGTGCCAGCAGCTTTGGGACAGGGACTGAAGCTTTCTTT.

This clone ranks as medium-sized (0.01 to 0.1%). The chain's CDR3 is CASRSILTGGGSNEQFF. CDR3 DNA sequence: TGCGCCAGCAGGTCCATTCTTACAGGGGGCGGGAGCAATGAGCAGTTCTTC. V is TRBV5-1 and J is TRBJ2-1, with TRBD1 identical over 9 bases. V shed 5 bases, J shed 6 bases, and the junction held 15 bases outside the gene matches. The germline gives CDR1 SGHRS, CDR2 YFSETQ. The CDR3 totals 17 residues.

The chain carries TRBV27 and TRBJ2-1; D gene ambiguous. The length of the CDR3 is 12 residues. Germline assignment: CDR1 MNHEY and CDR2 SMNVEV (reference sequence). V dropped 5 bases and J dropped 10 bases, with 12 bases sitting between them. Here the CDR3 reads CASSTYPPEQFF. The CDR3 nucleotides read TGTGCCAGCAGTACATACCCGCCCGAGCAGTTCTTC.

The chain joins TRBV27 to TRBJ2-7; D may be TRBD1 or TRBD2 (5 bases each). The CDR3 extends over 16 amino acids. Trimming left V 7 bases short and J 7 bases short, with 26 bases between. The germline V gene has CDR1 MNHEY and CDR2 SMNVEV (reference sequence). The CDR3 here is CASKVGGGPSRREQYF. CDR3 bases: TGTGCCAGCAAAGTGGGTGGGGGTCCGTCACGTCGGGAGCAGTACTTC.

The chain uses TRBV4-2 and TRBJ1-5, with D possibly being TRBD1 (5 bases). Germline CDR1 and CDR2: LGHNA and YNFKEQ. Trimming removed 0 bases from V and 2 bases from J, with 17 bases in between. This CDR3 region has 18 residues. CDR3 coding DNA: TGTGCCAGCAGCCAAGATCCAGGGTTCGGGTATGGCAATCAGCCCCAGCATTTT. Protein product: CASSQDPGFGYGNQPQHF.

The rearrangement uses TRBV7-6 and TRBJ2-1; 10 nucleotides agree with TRBD2. The length of the CDR3 is 16 residues. The germline CDR1 and CDR2 sequences are SGHVS and FNYEAQ. V was clipped by 1 base and J by 5 bases; unmatched bases: 5. CDR3 residues: CASSLGTSGTNNEQFF. As DNA, the CDR3 is TGTGCCAGCAGCTTAGGGACTAGCGGCACGAACAATGAGCAGTTCTTC.

The V gene is TRBV4-3, the J gene TRBJ2-7, with D possibly matching TRBD1 (6 bases). Trimming cost V 0 bases and J 8 bases, with 17 bases left between them. The CDR3 has 15 amino acids. Looked up from germline, CDR1 is LGHNA and CDR2 is YSLEER. CDR3 residues: CASSQDRQGSFQQYF. CDR3 DNA sequence: TGCGCCAGCAGCCAAGATCGGCAGGGGTCTTTCCAGCAGTACTTC.

The V and J genes are TRBV29-1 and TRBJ1-1; no clear D gene. The germline V gene encodes CDR1 SQVTM and CDR2 ANQGSEA. The CDR3 is made up of 13 amino acids. Between the trimmed V and J ends, which lost 3 bases and 4 bases, there was a span of 12 bases. The CDR3 DNA reads TGCAGCGTTGATCCCCGTGGGAGCACTGAAGCTTTCTTT. Translated, it gives CSVDPRGSTEAFF. Variable domain in full (rest from reference TRBV29-1 and TRBJ1-1): SAVISQKPSRDICQRGTSLTIQCQVDSQVTMMFWYRQQPGQSLTLIATANQGSEATYESGFVIDKFPISRPNLTFSTLTVSNMSPEDSSIYLCSVDPRGSTEAFFGQGTRLTVV.